This T cell receptor beta chain was sequenced in a study of Graves' ophthalmopathy and Graves' hyperthyroidism. Transcripts of RNA were the source for amplifying TCR beta CDR3 regions. Second-round multiplex PCR came after first-round RT-PCR with HTBI primers. TCRdb re-called the multiplex PCR reads through MiXCR, storing one row per CDR3 protein. The sample consists of some 15,000 distinct CDR3 sequences, roughly 50% of them appearing once. Germline V gives CDR1 LNHDA, CDR2 SQIVND (reference sequence). The CDR3 spans 14 residues. Trimming pared 1 base from V and 0 bases from J, leaving 4 bases between.

The chain uses TRBV19 and TRBJ1-3; D unresolved. Sequencing was carried out using peripheral blood. The sequence derives from a woman aged 25-40 years with Graves' ophthalmopathy. The CDR3 coding sequence is TGTGCCAGTAGTATAGTAAACTCTGGAAACACCATATATTTT. Translating it yields CASSIVNSGNTIYF.